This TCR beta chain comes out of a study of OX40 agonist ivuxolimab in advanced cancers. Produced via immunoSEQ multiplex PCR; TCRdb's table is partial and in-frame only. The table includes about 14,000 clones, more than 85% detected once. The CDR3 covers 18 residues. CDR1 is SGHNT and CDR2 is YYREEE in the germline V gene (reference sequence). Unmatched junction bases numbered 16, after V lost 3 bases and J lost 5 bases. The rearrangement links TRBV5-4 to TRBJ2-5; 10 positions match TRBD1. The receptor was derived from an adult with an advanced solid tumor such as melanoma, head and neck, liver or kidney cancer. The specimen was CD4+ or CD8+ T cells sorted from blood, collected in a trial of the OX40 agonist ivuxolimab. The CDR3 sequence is CASSWGLRDRGLRETQYF. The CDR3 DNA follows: TGTGCCAGCAGCTGGGGCCTCCGGGACAGGGGATTAAGGGAGACCCAGTACTTC.